These 18 T cell receptor beta chains were all obtained from the same sample, sequenced in a study of T cell repertoires in cytomegalovirus infection. TCRdb reanalysed the reads using MiXCR and keeps one entry per CDR3 protein. Here the sample spans approximately 190,000 distinct CDR3 sequences, 28% being singletons. The sequencing sample was made of PBMCs. The receptors derive from a human donor in good health (CMV status not recorded). Some clones in this sample may be carry-over from other donors' samples.

This clonotype was seen only a few times. The chain is built from TRBV6-2 or TRBV6-3 and TRBJ2-5; no reliable D call. This CDR3 is 16 amino acids long. Trimming took 2 bases from V and 1 from J, leaving 14 bases between them. In germline, CDR1 is MNHEY, CDR2 SVGEGT. CDR3 nucleotides: TGTGCCAGCAGTTACGGTGTCAGACGTCCCCAAGAGACCCAGTACTTC. Its translation is CASSYGVRRPQETQYF.

A few counts support this clonotype. The V and J genes are TRBV20-1 and TRBJ2-3; 7 bases line up with TRBD1. Trimming took 1 base from V and 2 from J; bases not matched to a gene: 3. CDR3 length equals 14 residues. CDR1 is DFQATT, CDR2 SNEGSKA, per germline (reference sequence). The CDR3 loop reads CSARGQGLTDTQYF. The CDR3 DNA follows: TGCAGTGCTAGAGGACAGGGCCTCACAGATACGCAGTATTTT.

In regard to this clonotype: One end of the junction is discordant with germline, which a read error may explain. The chain uses TRBV7-9 and TRBJ1-1; D may be TRBD1 (6 bases). The germline V gene has CDR1 SEHNR and CDR2 FQNEAQ (reference sequence). This CDR3 contains 15 residues. CDR3 nucleotides: TGTGCCAGCAGCGCGACGCGGGGGCTGAACACTGAAACTTTCTTT. It yields the protein CASSATRGLNTETFF.

In this sample, this clonotype turned up a few times. The gene calls are TRBV5-5 and TRBJ1-2; 7 bases are a match to TRBD1. V gave up 0 bases and J gave up 4 bases; unmatched junction bases: 3. Per germline, CDR1 SGHKS and CDR2 YYEKEE (reference sequence). The CDR3 is 14 amino acids. The CDR3 nucleotides read TGTGCCAGCAGCTTGGAGGGACAGATCTATGGCTACACCTTC. Amino acid sequence: CASSLEGQIYGYTF.

The V and J genes are TRBV20-1 and TRBJ1-2, with no clear D. The germline V gene has CDR1 DFQATT and CDR2 SNEGSKA (reference sequence). V was clipped by 6 bases and J by 10 bases, with 15 bases between them. This CDR3 is built from 11 residues. CDR3 in DNA: TGCAGTGCCCTGGGTCCTCTGGCCTACACCTTC. Translation gives CSALGPLAYTF.

The genes are TRBV4-1 and TRBJ2-6; 7 nucleotides align to TRBD1. Germline V gene sequence: CDR1 MGHRA, CDR2 YSYEKL. Trimming took 0 bases from V and 9 from J; bases not matched to a gene: 8. There are 16 residues in the CDR3. The CDR3 protein is CASSQDEQGPINVLTF. The CDR3 DNA reads TGCGCCAGCAGCCAAGATGAACAGGGGCCGATCAACGTCCTGACTTTC.

Many counts were recorded for this clonotype. The rearrangement uses TRBV5-6 and TRBJ2-2; the D gene is possibly TRBD1 (5 bases). The ends were cut back, 0 bases at V and 0 bases at J, with 21 bases in the middle. CDR3 length: 20 amino acids. Germline assignment: CDR1 SGHDT and CDR2 YYEEEE. CDR3 residues: CASSLGTPDPTIPNTGELFF. The CDR3 DNA reads as TGTGCCAGCAGCTTGGGGACACCTGACCCTACCATTCCGAACACCGGGGAGCTGTTTTTT.

The chain employs TRBV6-1 and TRBJ1-2; no clear D gene. Trimming removed 10 bases from V and 1 base from J, with 13 bases in between. CDR3 size: 13 residues. CDR1 is MNHNS and CDR2 is SASEGT in the germline V gene. CDR3 DNA sequence: TGTGCCACTGCGACCAATTTTAACTATGGCTACACCTTC. Translating it yields CATATNFNYGYTF.

This clonotype was picked up a small number of times. The V gene is TRBV20-1, the J gene TRBJ2-3; TRBD2 might be the D (5 bases). This CDR3 is 14 amino acids long. Germline loops: CDR1 DFQATT, CDR2 SNEGSKA (reference sequence). V lost 0 bases to trimming and J lost 1 base, with 8 bases between them. The CDR3, as DNA: TGCAGTGCTAGAGATCCCGGGGGCACAGATACGCAGTATTTT. Its protein product is CSARDPGGTDTQYF.

The chain has TRBV7-6 and TRBJ1-1, with no clear D. Per germline, CDR1 SGHVS and CDR2 FNYEAQ. V lost 4 bases and J 1 base, leaving 22 bases between the germline ends. The CDR3 loop spans 18 amino acids. CDR3 DNA sequence: TGTGCCAGCAGCTCCTTCGGACTGGTGACACTCTCGAACACTGAAGCTTTCTTT. Encoded protein: CASSSFGLVTLSNTEAFF.

This clonotype was seen only a few times. The junction departs from the called germline gene at one end, perhaps through a read error. The J gene is TRBJ2-2, the V gene TRBV4-1, with D tentatively TRBD1 (6 bases). The length of the CDR3 is 16 residues. Germline assignment: CDR1 MGHRA and CDR2 YSYEKL. CDR3 bases: TGTGCCAGCAGCCAAATTGGGGGCGAAGGGACCGGGGAGCTGTTTTTT. Translating gives CASSQIGGEGTGELFF.

The chain has TRBV14 and TRBJ2-3; tentatively, D is TRBD1 (6 bases). V was trimmed by 4 bases and J by 8 bases, leaving 19 bases between them. The CDR3 loop spans 15 amino acids. Germline values: CDR1 SGHDN, CDR2 FVKESK. CDR3 sequence reads: CASSPQVGALSTQYF. The DNA of the CDR3 is TGTGCCAGCAGCCCGCAGGTGGGGGCGTTGAGTACGCAGTATTTT.

V usage is TRBV19 and J usage is TRBJ2-1; D is perhaps TRBD1 (7 bases). Trimming stripped 4 bases from V and 8 bases from J, with 18 bases between. Looked up from germline, CDR1 is LNHDA and CDR2 is SQIVND (reference sequence). The CDR3 spans 15 residues. This CDR3 reads CASSKVRDRPYEQFF. CDR3 sequence (DNA): TGTGCCAGTAGTAAGGTGCGGGACAGACCATATGAGCAGTTCTTC. The variable domain in full, completed from reference TRBV19 and TRBJ2-1, reads DGGITQSPKYLFRKEGQNVTLSCEQNLNHDAMYWYRQDPGQGLRLIYYSQIVNDFQKGDIAEGYSVSREKKESFPLTVTSAQKNPTAFYLCASSKVRDRPYEQFFGPGTRLTVL.

This chain connects TRBV6-5 to TRBJ1-1; D is undetermined. Trimming shortened V by 2 bases and J by 5 bases, and 9 bases separated the two germline ends. The CDR3 contains 13 residues. Per germline, CDR1 MNHEY and CDR2 SVGAGI. DNA for the CDR3: TGTGCCAGCAGTTACGGATTGGGGACTGAAGCTTTCTTT. This sequence encodes CASSYGLGTEAFF.

This clonotype has just a few counts. V gene TRBV20-1 combines with J gene TRBJ2-1; TRBD2 is a possible D gene (5 bases). CDR3 size: 15 residues. The germline gives CDR1 DFQATT, CDR2 SNEGSKA (reference sequence). V was shortened by 0 bases and J by 1 base, with 10 bases between the two germline ends. The CDR3 coding sequence is TGCAGTGCTAGAGATCCGCTAGCATCCTACAATGAGCAGTTCTTC. Translation: CSARDPLASYNEQFF.

This clonotype was detected many times. The chain is built from TRBV7-9 and TRBJ2-5; the D is unclear. The CDR3 totals 14 residues. The germline gives CDR1 SEHNR, CDR2 FQNEAQ (reference sequence). V was shortened by 4 bases and J by 0 bases, with 9 bases between the two germline ends. The CDR3 DNA reads as TGTGCCAGCAGCTCCGGACGGTACCAAGAGACCCAGTACTTC. Residues: CASSSGRYQETQYF.

This clonotype showed up just a few times. The V call is TRBV6-2 or TRBV6-3, the J call TRBJ2-7, with 7 bases aligning to TRBD1. V trimming: 8 bases; J trimming: 4 bases; junction bases outside the gene matches: 5. The CDR3 sequence is 12 residues long. Germline lookup yields CDR1 MNHEY and CDR2 SVGEGT. The CDR3, as DNA: TGTGCCAGCTCGACAGGGATGTACGAGCAGTACTTC. Residues: CASSTGMYEQYF.

The rearrangement uses TRBV6-5 and TRBJ2-5; 9 nucleotides align to TRBD2. Trimming at V came to 4 bases and at J to 10 bases, leaving 7 bases not matched to a gene. The CDR3 length is 13 residues. Germline CDR1 MNHEY, CDR2 SVGAGI. The CDR3: CASSSGTSRDQYF. CDR3 nucleotides: TGTGCCAGCAGTTCTGGGACTAGCCGGGACCAGTACTTC.